This TCR beta chain stems from a study of blood T cell repertoires in COVID-19. The length of the CDR3 is 20 residues. Per germline, CDR1 SGHTA and CDR2 FQGTGA. Losses at the gene ends were 5 bases for V and 0 bases for J; bases not matched to a gene: 13. This clone was observed a few times. The repertoire was sequenced with immunoSEQ multiplex PCR; TCRdb's copy has only in-frame clones and lacks some. The sample shows 200,000 to 250,000 clones, around four fifths of them seen only once. The material sequenced was PBMCs or T cells enriched from blood (not recorded which). The origin of this receptor is a woman aged 45 to 65 who had been exposed to COVID-19. The chain couples TRBV7-3 to TRBJ2-1; TRBD2 matches 13 bases. The CDR3 loop reads CASSRPTSGGSPYSYNEQFF. CDR3 coding DNA: TGTGCCAGCAGCCGGCCGACTAGCGGGGGGTCACCGTACTCCTACAATGAGCAGTTCTTC.